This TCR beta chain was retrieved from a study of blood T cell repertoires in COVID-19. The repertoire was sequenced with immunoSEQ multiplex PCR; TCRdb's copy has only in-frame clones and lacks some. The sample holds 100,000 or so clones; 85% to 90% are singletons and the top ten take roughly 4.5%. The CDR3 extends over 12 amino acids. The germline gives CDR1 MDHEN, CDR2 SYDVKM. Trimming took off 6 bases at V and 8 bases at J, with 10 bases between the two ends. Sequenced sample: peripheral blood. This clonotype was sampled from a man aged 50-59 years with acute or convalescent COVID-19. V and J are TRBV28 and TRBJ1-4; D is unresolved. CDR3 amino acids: CASRANQEKLFF. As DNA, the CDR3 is TGTGCCAGCAGGGCCAACCAGGAAAAACTGTTTTTT.